These 17 T cell receptor beta chains originate from one sample sequenced in a study of Ad26.COV2.S vaccination and SARS-CoV-2 variants. The treatment denotes: roughly 18 received Ad26.COV2.S at low or high dose, single or two shots; 5 received placebo; per-sample allocation not given. On day 63 after the first injection, vaccine and placebo recipients gave samples. Clones were sequenced by immunoSEQ multiplex PCR, and TCRdb holds only the in-frame ones, with some missing. The sample holds roughly 460,000 clones, 70% to 90% seen once. This specimen was peripheral blood, taken in a trial of Ad26.COV2.S vaccine versus placebo. The receptors were sampled from a person aged 18-65 years who received the Ad26.COV2.S COVID-19 vaccine or a placebo.

This chain uses TRBV2 with TRBJ2-7; 8 bases line up with TRBD1. V lost 6 bases to trimming and J lost 2 bases; unmatched junction nucleotides: 9. This CDR3 spans 15 amino acids. Germline values: CDR1 SNHLY, CDR2 FYNNEI. The CDR3 nucleotides are TGTGCCAGCAGGCACAGGGGGATTTCCCCCTACGAGCAGTACTTC. Translating it yields CASRHRGISPYEQYF. The full variable domain, with the rest looked up from reference TRBV2 and TRBJ2-7, is EPEVTQTPSHQVTQMGQEVILRCVPISNHLYFYWYRQILGQKVEFLVSFYNNEISEKSEIFDDQFSVERPDGSNFTLKIRSTKLEDSAMYFCASRHRGISPYEQYFGPGTRLTVT.

This rearrangement joins TRBV21-1 to TRBJ2-3; the D call in the table, TRBD2, was not verified against the DNA. TRBV21-1 is listed as a pseudogene. The CDR3 is made up of 13 amino acids. This CDR3 is CASHAWSTDTQYF. Here the CDR3 DNA reads TGTGCCAGCCATGCGTGGAGCACAGATACGCAGTATTTT.

The gene calls are TRBV6-6 and TRBJ1-3; no clear D gene. Trimming took 1 base from V and 8 from J, leaving 6 bases between them. Germline V gives CDR1 MNHNY, CDR2 SVGAGI (reference sequence). The CDR3 is 12 amino acids. The DNA of the CDR3 is TGTGCCAGCAGTTACTTCTGGGACACCATATATTTT. Translation gives CASSYFWDTIYF.

The chain carries TRBV15 and TRBJ2-5; the match to TRBD2 covers 14 bases. The germline CDR1 and CDR2 sequences are LNHNV and YYDKDF (reference sequence). V lost 3 bases to trimming and J lost 5 bases; unmatched junction nucleotides: 5. The CDR3 runs 16 residues. CDR3 nucleotides: TGTGCCACCAGCAGGGGGGGACTAGCGGGAGTGGAGACCCAGTACTTC. Translation: CATSRGGLAGVETQYF.

CDR3 region: CASSFYRVSGGANEQFF. Here the CDR3 DNA reads TGTGCCAGCAGCTTTTACCGTGTTAGCGGGGGGGCCAATGAGCAGTTCTTC. The chain uses TRBV5-6 and TRBJ2-1, with 11 bases fitting TRBD2. Trimming at V came to 2 bases and at J to 6 bases, leaving 10 bases not matched to a gene. Germline assignment: CDR1 SGHDT and CDR2 YYEEEE. This CDR3 is built from 17 residues.

This sequence joins TRBV3-1 (or the pseudogene TRBV3-2) and TRBJ2-1; maybe TRBD2 (5 bases). Per the germline V gene, CDR1 is LGHDT and CDR2 is YNNKEL (reference sequence). The CDR3 consists of 16 residues. Trimming removed 6 bases from V and 0 bases from J, with 15 bases in between. Written as DNA, the CDR3 is TGTGCCAGCAGTCTTTTTAGCGTTGACTCCTACAATGAGCAGTTCTTC. It translates to CASSLFSVDSYNEQFF.

The chain carries TRBV2 and TRBJ1-4; the D gene is possibly TRBD1 (6 bases). The CDR3 is made up of 14 amino acids. V was pared by 4 bases and J by 7 bases, with 13 bases between. Germline values: CDR1 SNHLY, CDR2 FYNNEI. The CDR3 loop is CASSVSGALEKLFF. Written as DNA, the CDR3 is TGTGCCAGCAGTGTTTCAGGGGCGCTTGAAAAACTGTTTTTT.

This rearrangement joins TRBV7-8 to TRBJ2-7; D is perhaps TRBD2 (5 bases). Germline V gene lookup returns CDR1 SGHVS and CDR2 FQNEAQ. V was shortened by 4 bases and J by 2 bases, with 15 bases between the two germline ends. This CDR3 contains 15 residues. The CDR3 DNA follows: TGTGCCAGCAGCTACCGGCCAACGGGGACCTACGAGCAGTACTTC. Its protein product is CASSYRPTGTYEQYF.

The chain recombines TRBV18 with TRBJ1-5; 10 nucleotides match TRBD1. Germline V CDR1 and CDR2: KGHSH, LQKENI. The CDR3 runs to 16 residues. V shed 1 base and J 8 bases; nucleotides not matched to a gene: 8. CDR3 in amino acids: CASSPRPGQGLEPQHF. The DNA of the CDR3 is TGTGCCAGCTCACCACGGCCGGGACAGGGGCTAGAGCCCCAGCATTTT. Full variable domain (missing parts from reference TRBV18 and TRBJ1-5): NAGVMQNPRHLVRRRGQEARLRCSPMKGHSHVYWYRQLPEEGLKFMVYLQKENIIDESGMPKERFSAEFPKEGPSILRIQQVVRGDSAAYFCASSPRPGQGLEPQHFGDGTRLSIL.

Ten or more counts support this clone. The chain links TRBV28 to TRBJ2-3, with 9 bases lining up with TRBD2. This CDR3 comprises 15 residues. Trimming at V came to 1 base and at J to 4 bases, leaving 3 bases not matched to a gene. Germline loops: CDR1 MDHEN, CDR2 SYDVKM. DNA of the CDR3: TGTGCCAGCAGTTTATTAGCGGGAGTCGCAGATACGCAGTATTTT. Translated: CASSLLAGVADTQYF.

CDR3 region: CASSIDQRGQGYTF. The CDR3 region has the DNA TGTGCCAGTAGTATAGATCAGAGGGGGCAGGGCTACACCTTC. The chain is built from TRBV19 and TRBJ1-2; 7 nucleotides line up with TRBD1. From germline, CDR1 is LNHDA and CDR2 SQIVND (reference sequence). After removal of 0 bases from V and 8 bases from J, the junction contained 6 bases not matched to a gene. This CDR3 is 14 amino acids long.

Points on this clone: It differs at one base from a far larger clone, so likely a read error. The V gene is TRBV6-6, the J gene TRBJ1-2, with 8 nucleotides matching TRBD1. The CDR3 runs 13 residues. V lost 6 bases, J lost 4 bases, and 4 bases stayed unmatched. In germline, CDR1 is MNHNY, CDR2 SVGAGI (reference sequence). In DNA form, the CDR3 reads TGTGCCAGCAGCGGACAGGGCTTCTATGGCTACACCTTC. Translation: CASSGQGFYGYTF.

The rearrangement joins TRBV9 to TRBJ2-5; 7 bases agree with TRBD1. This CDR3 has 16 amino acids. The trim removed 2 bases at V and 4 bases at J, leaving 11 bases unmatched. Per germline, CDR1 SGDLS and CDR2 YYNGEE. The CDR3 DNA follows: TGTGCCAGCAGCGTTGGAAGGACAGGATCGGGAGAGACCCAGTACTTC. Translating gives CASSVGRTGSGETQYF.

V is TRBV6-4 and J is TRBJ1-5; a possible D gene is TRBD1 (6 bases). CDR1 and CDR2 from the germline V gene are MRHNA and SNTAGT. Trimming removed 6 bases at V and 9 bases at J, with 18 bases between. The CDR3 totals 14 residues. The CDR3 loop is CASSEDRNVRPQHF. Here the CDR3 DNA reads TGTGCCAGCAGCGAAGACAGGAACGTGAGGCCCCAGCATTTT.

The V call is TRBV7-2, the J call TRBJ1-2, with D perhaps TRBD1 (6 bases). Trimming stripped 1 base from V and 4 bases from J, with 10 bases between. The germline V gene has CDR1 SGHTA and CDR2 FQGNSA. The CDR3 loop spans 14 amino acids. For the CDR3, the DNA is TGTGCCAGCAGCTTAGTGGGGGCTAGCTATGGCTACACCTTC. It encodes CASSLVGASYGYTF.

The chain recombines TRBV27 with TRBJ1-2; tentative D call: TRBD1 (5 bases). Germline CDR1 and CDR2: MNHEY and SMNVEV (reference sequence). Trimming cost V 0 bases and J 3 bases, with 17 bases left between them. This CDR3 is 17 amino acids long. As DNA, the CDR3 is TGTGCCAGCAGTTTATCGCCCCTGGTCGACAGATACTATGGCTACACCTTC. Translation: CASSLSPLVDRYYGYTF.

A word on this clone: At one end, the junction sequence differs from germline, possibly due to a read error. The V gene is TRBV28, the J gene TRBJ2-2; a weak D match, TRBD2 (6 bases). CDR1 and CDR2 from the germline V gene are MDHEN and SYDVKM. The CDR3 has 14 amino acids. CDR3 residues: CASTWSGAAGELFF. CDR3 sequence (DNA): TGTGCAAGCACATGGTCGGGAGCGGCCGGGGAGCTGTTTTTT. Full variable domain (remainder filled in from reference TRBV28 and TRBJ2-2): DVKVTQSSRYLVKRTGEKVFLECVQDMDHENMFWYRQDPGLGLRLIYFSYDVKMKEKGDIPEGYSVSREKKERFSLILESASTNQTSMYLCASTWSGAAGELFFGEGSRLTVL.